The 30 T cell receptor beta chains presented below share a single source sample, sequenced in a study of CD8+ T cells in alopecia areata. Treatment given: oral pan-JAK inhibitor, 5-10 mg twice daily. Sequencing used cDNA as its template, made by extracting RNA and reverse transcribing it. Measured with immunoSEQ multiplex PCR; TCRdb has only the in-frame clones, and not every one. This sample yields some 120,000 clones, of which roughly 50% are seen a single time; approximately 12% belongs to the top ten. The input for sequencing was CD8+ T cells sorted from blood, taken at week 24, from a patient treated with tofacitinib. These receptors originate from a human donor with alopecia areata.

Details on this clone: This may arise from a read error, as a much more abundant clone is one base away. The sample carries other DNA sequences with the same CDR3. The chain employs TRBV6-4 and TRBJ2-2; 8 bases are shared with TRBD1. The CDR3 sequence is 14 residues long. V was pared by 3 bases and J by 7 bases, with 4 bases of the junction left unmatched. Germline V CDR1 and CDR2: MRHNA, SNTAGT. CDR3 bases: TGTGCCAGCAGTGAAGGACAGGGTGGCGGGGAGCTGTTTTTT. Its translation is CASSEGQGGGELFF.

V is TRBV2 and J is TRBJ2-1, with a possible D match to TRBD1 (5 bases). Per germline, CDR1 SNHLY and CDR2 FYNNEI. V was clipped by 4 bases and J by 6 bases, with 13 bases between them. CDR3 length: 14 amino acids. The CDR3 DNA reads as TGTGCCAGCAGTGGTCCGGACATCGCCAATGAGCAGTTCTTC. Its translation is CASSGPDIANEQFF. Based on the CDR3 plus reference TRBV2 and TRBJ2-1, the full variable domain is EPEVTQTPSHQVTQMGQEVILRCVPISNHLYFYWYRQILGQKVEFLVSFYNNEISEKSEIFDDQFSVERPDGSNFTLKIRSTKLEDSAMYFCASSGPDIANEQFFGPGTRLTVL.

The chain couples TRBV7-9 to TRBJ2-1, with D perhaps matching TRBD1 or TRBD2 (5 bases each). Trimming left V 4 bases short and J 12 bases short, with 16 bases between. Germline assignment: CDR1 SEHNR and CDR2 FQNEAQ (reference sequence). The CDR3 runs to 13 residues. The CDR3: CASSSTGGGLQFF. In nucleotides, the CDR3 is TGTGCCAGCAGCTCCACCGGTGGGGGTTTGCAGTTCTTC.

This clone was seen a handful of times. The V gene is TRBV6-5, the J gene TRBJ2-1; no firm D call. Deletions cut 2 bases from V and 5 bases from J, with 10 bases between. This CDR3 contains 14 residues. Germline CDR1 MNHEY, CDR2 SVGAGI. CDR3 sequence reads: CASSYVSEDNEQFF. For the CDR3, the DNA is TGTGCCAGCAGTTACGTCTCAGAAGACAATGAGCAGTTCTTC.

V is TRBV27 and J is TRBJ2-3; the D is unclear. The CDR3 contains 12 residues. The germline V and J ends were trimmed by 6 bases and 2 bases, with 6 bases remaining between them. Germline CDR1 MNHEY, CDR2 SMNVEV (reference sequence). The DNA for the CDR3 is TGTGCCAGCAGGCCGGACACAGATACGCAGTATTTT. Translation: CASRPDTDTQYF.

The rearrangement uses TRBV19 and TRBJ2-5; D gene ambiguous. Germline V lookup: CDR1 LNHDA, CDR2 SQIVND (reference sequence). Trimming stripped 3 bases from V and 0 bases from J, with 14 bases between. The CDR3 runs 16 residues. The DNA of the CDR3 is TGTGCCAGTAGTATTGGTACAATAGCACACCAAGAGACCCAGTACTTC. Translating it yields CASSIGTIAHQETQYF.

The chain uses TRBV5-6 and TRBJ1-2, with TRBD1 matching 8 bases. Germline lookup yields CDR1 SGHDT and CDR2 YYEEEE. Losses at the gene ends were 4 bases for V and 0 bases for J; bases not matched to a gene: 5. This CDR3 has 15 amino acids. CDR3 amino acids: CASSLGTGTNYGYTF. In DNA form, the CDR3 reads TGTGCCAGCAGCCTTGGGACAGGAACTAACTATGGCTACACCTTC.

A note on this clone: No DNA is shown, since the ends of the CDR3 on it are uncertain; the CDR3 is the one TCRdb lists. The chain carries TRBV12-5 and TRBJ2-7. Germline V CDR1 and CDR2: LGHNT, FRNRAP. The CDR3 is 12 residues long, ends included. This CDR3 is CASGWGGGAEDF.

On this clone itself: The sample carries other DNA sequences with the same CDR3. CDR3 sequence: CASGLVRGDGYTF. DNA for the CDR3: TGTGCTAGTGGTTTGGTGAGAGGGGATGGCTACACCTTC. The V and J genes are TRBV12-5 and TRBJ1-2, with a tentative D call TRBD1 (5 bases). Between the trimmed V and J ends, which lost 0 bases and 6 bases, there was a span of 8 bases. The germline gives CDR1 LGHNT, CDR2 FRNRAP. The CDR3 loop spans 13 amino acids.

This chain links TRBV5-6 with TRBJ2-5, with 7 bases that match TRBD1. Germline V gene lookup returns CDR1 SGHDT and CDR2 YYEEEE. Trimming removed 2 bases from V and 5 bases from J; junction bases left unmatched: 6. The CDR3 consists of 14 residues. The CDR3 DNA reads as TGTGCCAGCAGCTTCGACAGGGTATTGGAGACCCAGTACTTC. It translates to CASSFDRVLETQYF. Drawing the rest from reference TRBV5-6 and TRBJ2-5, the complete variable domain is DAGVTQSPTHLIKTRGQQVTLRCSPKSGHDTVSWYQQALGQGPQFIFQYYEEEERQRGNFPDRFSGHQFPNYSSELNVNALLLGDSALYLCASSFDRVLETQYFGPGTRLLVL.

This chain connects TRBV9 to TRBJ2-6; D gene unclear. V dropped 1 base and J dropped 0 bases, with 5 bases sitting between them. This CDR3 spans 15 amino acids. Germline V CDR1 and CDR2: SGDLS, YYNGEE. The DNA for the CDR3 is TGTGCCAGCAGCGTAAGGGCCTCTGGGGCCAACGTCCTGACTTTC. It codes for CASSVRASGANVLTF.

The CDR3 protein is CASSPGAGEPTDTQYF. The CDR3 bases are TGTGCCAGCAGCCCCGGGGCGGGGGAACCCACAGATACGCAGTATTTT. The rearrangement joins TRBV4-2 to TRBJ2-3; TRBD2 agrees at 7 bases. The CDR3 is 16 amino acids. Germline V gene sequence: CDR1 LGHNA, CDR2 YNFKEQ. Unmatched junction bases numbered 9, after V lost 4 bases and J lost 2 bases.

This sequence joins TRBV9 and TRBJ2-7; a possible D gene is TRBD1 (5 bases). The CDR3 extends over 14 amino acids. Trimming took 0 bases from V and 2 from J, leaving 9 bases between them. The germline V gene has CDR1 SGDLS and CDR2 YYNGEE. The CDR3 DNA reads as TGTGCCAGCAGCGTAGAGGACATTACCTACGAGCAGTACTTC. Translated: CASSVEDITYEQYF.

The table lists this clone with a few counts. CDR3 in DNA: TGTGCCAGCAGTCCTTGGACAGCTAGCACAGATACGCAGTATTTT. It codes for CASSPWTASTDTQYF. The genes are TRBV6-5 and TRBJ2-3; weak D call: TRBD1 (6 bases). The CDR3 has 15 amino acids. The V and J ends lost 5 bases and 0 bases respectively, with 12 bases between them. Per the germline V gene, CDR1 is MNHEY and CDR2 is SVGAGI.

This clone was seen a handful of times. The chain carries TRBV11-2 and TRBJ1-1; 7 bases agree with TRBD1. CDR3 length: 13 residues. CDR1 is SGHAT and CDR2 is FQNNGV in the germline V gene. The V segment lost 6 bases and the J segment 5 bases; nucleotides outside the gene matches: 6. The CDR3 coding sequence is TGTGCCAGCAGGTCCCGGGACAGAACTGAAGCTTTCTTT. This encodes CASRSRDRTEAFF.

The genes are TRBV29-1 and TRBJ2-1; D remains ambiguous. Trimming stripped 3 bases from V and 5 bases from J, with 14 bases between. Germline CDR1 SQVTM, CDR2 ANQGSEA. The CDR3 loop spans 14 amino acids. The CDR3, as DNA: TGCAGCGTTGAGATAGGGCACCCCGACAATGAGCAGTTCTTC. It encodes CSVEIGHPDNEQFF.

The chain employs TRBV9 and TRBJ1-1; D may be TRBD1 (6 bases). The germline V gene has CDR1 SGDLS and CDR2 YYNGEE. Deletions cut 5 bases from V and 4 bases from J, with 12 bases between. CDR3 length: 13 amino acids. CDR3 bases: TGTGCCAGCAGTAACGGGGGCGGCACTGAAGCTTTCTTT. It is translated as CASSNGGGTEAFF.

The chain's CDR3 is CASGLVQGGETQYF. The CDR3 nucleotides are TGTGCTAGTGGTTTGGTACAGGGGGGAGAGACCCAGTACTTC. The chain combines TRBV12-5 with TRBJ2-5, with TRBD1 matching 8 bases. The germline V gene encodes CDR1 LGHNT and CDR2 FRNRAP. The V and J ends lost 0 bases and 4 bases, in that order; junction bases with no gene match: 1. This CDR3 contains 14 residues.

This clone occurred many times. The CDR3 spells CASSLWVDSSYNSPLHF. CDR3 coding DNA: TGTGCCAGCAGCTTATGGGTCGACAGCTCCTATAATTCACCCCTCCACTTT. The chain uses TRBV9 and TRBJ1-6; D is possibly TRBD1 (5 bases). Germline lookup yields CDR1 SGDLS and CDR2 YYNGEE. V lost 4 bases and J 0 bases, leaving 14 bases between the germline ends. The CDR3 loop spans 17 amino acids.

The chain joins TRBV7-8 to TRBJ2-3, with 11 bases fitting TRBD2. The germline gives CDR1 SGHVS, CDR2 FQNEAQ. The CDR3 sequence is 19 residues long. The ends lost 4 bases at V and 0 bases at J; junction bases unmatched: 12. CDR3 nucleotide sequence: TGTGCCAGCAGCTCTAACCTAGCGGGGGGTCCCCAAAGCACAGATACGCAGTATTTT. Translating gives CASSSNLAGGPQSTDTQYF.

This clone was seen just once. The V and J genes are TRBV13 and TRBJ1-1, with 12 bases aligning to TRBD1. Germline V gene sequence: CDR1 PRHDT, CDR2 FYEKMQ (reference sequence). V dropped 3 bases and J dropped 3; count of bases not matched to a gene: 2. CDR3 size: 15 residues. The CDR3 protein is CASSLGQGAYTEAFF. The CDR3, as DNA: TGTGCCAGCAGCTTGGGACAGGGGGCTTACACTGAAGCTTTCTTT. Full variable domain (rest looked up from reference TRBV13 and TRBJ1-1): AAGVIQSPRHLIKEKRETATLKCYPIPRHDTVYWYQQGPGQDPQFLISFYEKMQSDKGSIPDRFSAQQFSDYHSELNMSSLELGDSALYFCASSLGQGAYTEAFFGQGTRLTVV.

This chain connects TRBV4-1 to TRBJ1-2, with a possible D match to TRBD1 (6 bases). CDR3 size: 13 residues. Trimming stripped 1 base from V and 6 bases from J, with 9 bases between. The V gene's germline CDR1 is MGHRA and CDR2 YSYEKL. CDR3: CASSQARGDGYTF. The CDR3 coding sequence is TGCGCCAGCAGCCAAGCCAGGGGCGATGGCTACACCTTC.

The chain combines TRBV4-1 with TRBJ2-1, with unresolved D. Trimming took off 1 base at V and 8 bases at J, with 12 bases between the two ends. CDR1 MGHRA and CDR2 YSYEKL come from the germline V gene. The CDR3 length is 14 residues. CDR3 DNA sequence: TGCGCCAGCAGCCAAGTGAGGCCGGCCGATGAGCAGTTCTTC. It codes for CASSQVRPADEQFF.

The chain uses TRBV27 and TRBJ1-1, with a tentative D call TRBD1 (5 bases). CDR1 MNHEY and CDR2 SMNVEV come from the germline V gene (reference sequence). V gave up 8 bases and J gave up 8 bases, with 18 bases separating them. This CDR3 is built from 13 residues. CDR3 region: CASGPGTSFEAFF. The CDR3 DNA sequence: TGTGCCAGCGGACCCGGGACCTCCTTCGAAGCTTTCTTT.

The chain is built from TRBV27 and TRBJ2-6; D is perhaps TRBD1 (6 bases). The CDR3 sequence is 15 residues long. The germline V gene encodes CDR1 MNHEY and CDR2 SMNVEV (reference sequence). V lost 8 bases and J 2 bases, leaving 13 bases between the germline ends. The DNA for the CDR3 is TGTGCCAGCTTATCCTCAGGGGCTGGGGCCAACGTCCTGACTTTC. The encoded protein is CASLSSGAGANVLTF.

V is TRBV21-1 and J is TRBJ1-2; TRBD1, the table's D call, lacks a check against the DNA. TRBV21-1 is annotated as a pseudogene. CDR3 size: 15 residues. The CDR3 DNA is TGTGCCAGCAGCAAAGGGACAGGGGGTTACTATGGCTACACCTTC. Translating gives CASSKGTGGYYGYTF.

This chain uses TRBV30 with TRBJ1-1, with TRBD1 as a possible D gene (5 bases). The germline CDR1 and CDR2 sequences are GTSNPN and SVGIG (reference sequence). The CDR3 loop spans 14 amino acids. Trimming shortened V by 0 bases and J by 3 bases, and 11 bases separated the two germline ends. DNA for the CDR3: TGTGCCTGGAGTGTAGATGCAGGGTACACTGAAGCTTTCTTT. This sequence encodes CAWSVDAGYTEAFF.

V and J are TRBV9 and TRBJ2-7; 9 nucleotides align to TRBD2. CDR3 length: 14 amino acids. The ends lost 4 bases at V and 0 bases at J; junction bases unmatched: 2. Germline CDR1 SGDLS, CDR2 YYNGEE. DNA for the CDR3: TGTGCCAGCAGCCCTAGCGGGGTCTCCTACGAGCAGTACTTC. Residues: CASSPSGVSYEQYF.

The chain uses TRBV10-3 and TRBJ2-3; possibly TRBD1 or TRBD2 for D (6 bases each). Germline V gives CDR1 ENHRY, CDR2 SYGVKD. Trimming shortened V by 4 bases and J by 0 bases, and 14 bases separated the two germline ends. The CDR3 has 16 amino acids. The CDR3 sequence: CAISGLTGGSTDTQYF. The CDR3 bases are TGTGCCATCAGTGGACTAACCGGGGGCAGCACAGATACGCAGTATTTT.

This clone has more than one count but fewer than ten. This sequence joins TRBV11-2 and TRBJ1-2; D is perhaps TRBD1 (5 bases). Germline CDR1 reads SGHAT; CDR2 reads FQNNGV. V was trimmed by 2 bases and J by 1 base, leaving 11 bases between them. The CDR3 has 15 amino acids. The CDR3 protein is CASSLNVGLNYGYTF. The CDR3 coding sequence is TGTGCCAGCAGCTTAAATGTGGGGCTTAACTATGGCTACACCTTC.